Detailed here is one T cell receptor beta chain. Clones were read by immunoSEQ multiplex PCR, and TCRdb kept only the in-frame ones, dropping some. This sample has approximately 150,000 clones; 70% to 90% occur once, and the top ten carry approximately 1.1%. This sample stems from a study of blood T cell repertoires in COVID-19. This clonotype was sampled from a man aged 35 to 55 with acute or convalescent COVID-19. The sequencing input was peripheral blood.

The CDR3 sequence: CATSRVAGELFF. In nucleotides, the CDR3 is TGTGCCACTTCGCGGGTGGCCGGGGAGCTGTTTTTT. This chain connects TRBV19 to TRBJ2-2, with a tentative D call TRBD2 (5 bases). Germline CDR1 reads LNHDA; CDR2 reads SQIVND (reference sequence). Trimming removed 10 bases at V and 6 bases at J, with 12 bases between. The CDR3 loop spans 12 amino acids.